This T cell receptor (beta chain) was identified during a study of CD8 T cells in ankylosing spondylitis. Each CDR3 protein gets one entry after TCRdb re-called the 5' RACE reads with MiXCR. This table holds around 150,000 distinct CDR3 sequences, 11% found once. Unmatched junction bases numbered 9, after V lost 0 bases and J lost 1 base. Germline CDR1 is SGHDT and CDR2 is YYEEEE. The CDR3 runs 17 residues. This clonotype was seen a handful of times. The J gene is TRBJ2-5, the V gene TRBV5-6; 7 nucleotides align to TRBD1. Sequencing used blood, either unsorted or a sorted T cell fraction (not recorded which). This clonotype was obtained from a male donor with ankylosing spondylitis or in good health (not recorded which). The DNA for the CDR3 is TGTGCCAGCAGCTTGGCTACAGGGGTTTCTTCCCAAGAGACCCAGTACTTC. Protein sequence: CASSLATGVSSQETQYF.